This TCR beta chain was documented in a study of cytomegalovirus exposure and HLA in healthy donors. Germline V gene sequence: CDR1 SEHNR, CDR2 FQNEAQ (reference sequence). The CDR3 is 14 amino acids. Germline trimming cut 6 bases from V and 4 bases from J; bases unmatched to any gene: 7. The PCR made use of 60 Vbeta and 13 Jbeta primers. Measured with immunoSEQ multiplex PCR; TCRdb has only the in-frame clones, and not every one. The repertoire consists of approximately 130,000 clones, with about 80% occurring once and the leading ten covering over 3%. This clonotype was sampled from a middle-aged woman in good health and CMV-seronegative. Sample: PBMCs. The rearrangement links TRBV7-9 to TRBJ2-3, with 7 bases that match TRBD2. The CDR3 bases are TGTGCCAGCAGATGGGAGGGGCCGGCAGATACGCAGTATTTT. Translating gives CASRWEGPADTQYF.